These 16 T cell receptor beta chains originate from one sample sequenced in a study of human T cells and chemical hapten exposure. TCRdb itself ran the RACE reads through MiXCR, one entry per CDR3 protein. This sample has 350,000 to 450,000 distinct CDR3 sequences, with 5% to 6.5% found just once. Time point noted: pre-sensitization, week 0. Stated treatment: therapeutic diphenylcyclopropenone sensitization with weekly scalp DPC. The input for sequencing was whole blood, taken in connection with sensitization to the hapten diphenylcyclopropenone (DPC). These receptors all stem from a woman aged 45-59 years with alopecia areata. Some clones in this sample may be carry-over from other donors' samples.

A note on this clonotype: A junction boundary mismatches the germline segment, possibly from a read error. V and J are TRBV29-1 and TRBJ2-6; 8 nucleotides match TRBD1. CDR1 and CDR2 from the germline V gene are SQVTM and ANQGSEA. The CDR3 covers 17 residues. The CDR3 is CSVEFRQGFSGANVLAF. Written as DNA, the CDR3 is TGCAGCGTTGAATTCCGACAGGGGTTCTCTGGGGCCAACGTCCTGGCTTTC.

Ten or more counts support this clonotype. The chain employs TRBV20-1 and TRBJ2-7; 9 positions agree with TRBD1. Germline values: CDR1 DFQATT, CDR2 SNEGSKA (reference sequence). V dropped 0 bases and J dropped 3; count of bases not matched to a gene: 9. This CDR3 is 16 amino acids long. CDR3 protein: CSARDLRGQGIYEQYF. Written as DNA, the CDR3 is TGCAGTGCTAGAGATCTCCGTGGACAGGGGATCTACGAGCAGTACTTC.

This clonotype was recorded at least ten times. The chain links TRBV5-6 to TRBJ2-5, with TRBD2 as a possible D gene (6 bases). The CDR3 extends over 12 amino acids. V was cut by 5 bases and J by 2 bases, with 7 bases left in between. The germline gives CDR1 SGHDT, CDR2 YYEEEE. CDR3 in amino acids: CASRGLQETQYF. The CDR3 region has the DNA TGTGCCAGCAGGGGACTTCAAGAGACCCAGTACTTC.

There are a few counts of this clonotype. This sequence joins TRBV7-2 and TRBJ2-1, with D perhaps given as TRBD1 or TRBD2 (5 bases each). Germline V gives CDR1 SGHTA, CDR2 FQGNSA. The CDR3 is made up of 14 amino acids. Trimming pared 1 base from V and 7 bases from J, leaving 11 bases between. For the CDR3, the DNA is TGTGCCAGCAGCTTAGTGGGACCCAATAATGAGCAGTTCTTC. Protein sequence: CASSLVGPNNEQFF.

This clonotype was seen at least ten times. The chain is built from TRBV28 and TRBJ2-3; 13 positions agree with TRBD2. The length of the CDR3 is 14 residues. Losses at the gene ends were 10 bases for V and 5 bases for J; bases not matched to a gene: 6. Germline V gives CDR1 MDHEN, CDR2 SYDVKM. The CDR3 bases are TGTGCCACGAAGGGACTAGCGGGAAAAGATACGCAGTATTTT. Translating gives CATKGLAGKDTQYF.

This clonotype appeared a few times. The chain joins TRBV6-6 to TRBJ2-7, with 12 bases fitting TRBD2. V shed 0 bases and J 2 bases; nucleotides not matched to a gene: 2. The V gene's germline CDR1 is MNHNY and CDR2 SVGAGI (reference sequence). This CDR3 is 16 amino acids long. The CDR3 spells CASSYSWTSGAYEQYF. Here the CDR3 DNA reads TGTGCCAGCAGTTACTCGTGGACTAGCGGGGCCTACGAGCAGTACTTC.

Many counts were recorded for this clonotype. DNA of the CDR3: TGCAGTGCTAGGGGGCCAAACGGTGGCACTGAAGCTTTCTTT. It yields the protein CSARGPNGGTEAFF. This chain joins TRBV20-1 and TRBJ1-1, with D perhaps matching TRBD1 (5 bases). V was shortened by 3 bases and J by 4 bases, with 15 bases between the two germline ends. The CDR3 runs to 14 residues. Per germline, CDR1 DFQATT and CDR2 SNEGSKA (reference sequence).

This clonotype was seen only a few times. The rearrangement uses TRBV2 and TRBJ1-1, with D perhaps TRBD1 (6 bases). Trimming left V 4 bases short and J 8 bases short, with 14 bases between. Germline V gene data show CDR1 as SNHLY and CDR2 as FYNNEI. The CDR3 is 13 amino acids. The CDR3, as DNA: TGTGCCAGCAGTGTATACAGGGAAACCGAAGCTTTCTTT. Translation: CASSVYRETEAFF.

This clonotype was detected ten times or more. The V call is TRBV7-2, the J call TRBJ1-2, with D maybe TRBD1 (5 bases). The CDR3 length is 14 residues. Trimming stripped 1 base from V and 7 bases from J, with 13 bases between. The V gene's germline CDR1 is SGHTA and CDR2 FQGNSA. For the CDR3, the DNA is TGTGCCAGCAGCTTAGTCAGGGAGGCAGGTGGCTACACCTTC. Its translation: CASSLVREAGGYTF.

This clonotype has at least ten counts. V usage is TRBV7-2 and J usage is TRBJ1-6; TRBD1 agrees at 7 bases. J gave up 4 bases and V 8 bases, and 8 bases lay outside the gene matches. The CDR3 contains 15 residues. Per the germline V gene, CDR1 is SGHTA and CDR2 is FQGNSA. CDR3 loop: CASSPQGRYNSPLHF. The CDR3 DNA reads TGTGCCAGCTCACCACAGGGGAGATATAATTCACCCCTCCACTTT.

This clonotype was seen repeatedly, ten times or more. The V gene is TRBV28, the J gene TRBJ2-7; 10 bases align to TRBD1. Germline-derived CDR1 and CDR2 are MDHEN and SYDVKM. CDR3 length: 14 residues. J lost 6 bases, V lost 2 bases, and 4 bases had no gene match. The DNA for the CDR3 is TGTGCCAGCAGTTTAACCGGGACAGGGGCCGAGCAGTACTTC. Protein product: CASSLTGTGAEQYF.

This clonotype has ten or more counts. The V call is TRBV12-3 or TRBV12-4, the J call TRBJ1-6; D not resolved. The V end lost 6 bases, the J end lost 9 bases, and 15 bases lay between the germline ends. The CDR3 is 14 amino acids. This CDR3 reads CASSATIVSSPLHF. CDR3 bases: TGTGCCAGCAGCGCGACCATAGTTAGTTCACCCCTCCACTTT.

This clonotype came up many times. The genes are TRBV7-9 and TRBJ2-1; D remains ambiguous. The CDR3 extends over 14 amino acids. Trimming pared 1 base from V and 3 bases from J, leaving 7 bases between. Per germline, CDR1 SEHNR and CDR2 FQNEAQ (reference sequence). As DNA, the CDR3 is TGTGCCAGCAGCTTAGAAGGTAGCTACAATGAGCAGTTCTTC. It encodes CASSLEGSYNEQFF.

This clonotype was seen only a few times. This rearrangement joins TRBV5-1 to TRBJ2-2; 8 nucleotides align to TRBD1. The V gene end was trimmed by 4 bases and the J gene end by 4 bases; junction bases not matched to a gene: 6. Germline-derived CDR1 and CDR2 are SGHRS and YFSETQ. The CDR3 runs 15 residues. CDR3 sequence (DNA): TGCGCCAGCAGCGTCGACAGGGGATTCACCGGGGAGCTGTTTTTT. It yields the protein CASSVDRGFTGELFF. Supplemented by reference TRBV5-1 and TRBJ2-2, the full variable domain reads KAGVTQTPRYLIKTRGQQVTLSCSPISGHRSVSWYQQTPGQGLQFLFEYFSETQRNKGNFPGRFSGRQFSNSRSEMNVSTLELGDSALYLCASSVDRGFTGELFFGEGSRLTVL.

A few counts support this clonotype. The V gene is TRBV6-2 or TRBV6-3, the J gene TRBJ2-7; maybe TRBD2 (6 bases). The CDR3 spans 17 residues. Germline-derived CDR1 and CDR2 are MNHEY and SVGEGT. V lost 0 bases to trimming and J lost 6 bases, with 21 bases between them. CDR3 region: CASSYSIPEGRISEQYF. CDR3 in DNA: TGTGCCAGCAGTTACTCGATTCCGGAGGGAAGGATCTCCGAGCAGTACTTC.

This clonotype was counted at least ten times. This rearrangement joins TRBV29-1 to TRBJ2-1; TRBD2 aligns across 16 bases. V was clipped by 4 bases and J by 7 bases; unmatched bases: 7. Germline V CDR1 and CDR2: SQVTM, ANQGSEA. The CDR3 runs 16 residues. CDR3: CSVVGLGLAGGNEQFF. DNA of the CDR3: TGCAGCGTTGTAGGGCTGGGACTAGCGGGAGGGAATGAGCAGTTCTTC.